Shown below are 6 T cell receptor beta chains from a single sample sequenced in a study of blood T cell repertoires in COVID-19. TCRdb's table, derived via immunoSEQ multiplex PCR, lists solely in-frame clones and lacks some. The table records about 50,000 clones, 90% to 95% of them present only once. The sample consisted of peripheral blood. All receptors derive from a woman older than 75 with acute or convalescent COVID-19.

The chain joins TRBV24-1 to TRBJ2-2, with D tentatively TRBD1 (5 bases). The V end lost 3 bases, the J end lost 5 bases, and 9 bases lay between the germline ends. The CDR3 is made up of 14 amino acids. Germline V CDR1 and CDR2: KGHDR, SFDVKD. The CDR3 here is CATSDAGATGELFF. Here the CDR3 DNA reads TGTGCCACCAGTGATGCTGGGGCGACCGGGGAGCTGTTTTTT.

This chain links TRBV27 with TRBJ2-5, with TRBD1 identical over 9 bases. The germline CDR1 and CDR2 sequences are MNHEY and SMNVEV (reference sequence). The CDR3 loop spans 15 amino acids. Germline trimming cut 8 bases from V and 3 bases from J; bases unmatched to any gene: 10. The CDR3 nucleotides are TGTGCCAGCGCCAGTGTGGGACAGGGAGAAGAGACCCAGTACTTC. Its protein is CASASVGQGEETQYF.

V usage is TRBV6-2 or TRBV6-3 and J usage is TRBJ2-2; a weak D match, TRBD1 (6 bases). The germline V gene encodes CDR1 MNHEY and CDR2 SVGEGT. The CDR3 contains 15 residues. Trimming cost V 2 bases and J 3 bases, with 10 bases left between them. CDR3 sequence: CASSYRDTYTGELFF. The CDR3 nucleotides read TGTGCCAGCAGTTACCGGGACACCTACACCGGGGAGCTGTTTTTT.

A single count supports this clone. J is TRBJ2-5 and V is TRBV19; 7 positions agree with TRBD1. J gave up 4 bases and V 3 bases, and 2 bases lay outside the gene matches. CDR3 length: 13 residues. Looked up from germline, CDR1 is LNHDA and CDR2 is SQIVND (reference sequence). In nucleotides, the CDR3 is TGTGCCAGTAGTATCGGGACAGTAGAGACCCAGTACTTC. Protein sequence: CASSIGTVETQYF.

The genes are TRBV7-4 and TRBJ2-7, with 7 positions matching TRBD2. With 1 base clipped from V and 2 bases from J, the junction kept 8 bases outside the gene matches. Germline loops: CDR1 SGHVT, CDR2 SQSDAQ. This CDR3 contains 16 residues. This chain's CDR3 is CASSLDPQGGTYEQYF. In nucleotides, the CDR3 is TGTGCCAGCAGCTTAGATCCCCAGGGAGGGACCTACGAGCAGTACTTC.

This chain joins TRBV18 and TRBJ1-1; D is unresolved. Germline lookup yields CDR1 KGHSH and CDR2 LQKENI. V gave up 3 bases and J gave up 9 bases, with 17 bases separating them. The CDR3 spans 14 residues. CDR3 bases: TGTGCCAGCTCACCGACGGGGTTAGGCTCGCAAGCTTTCTTT. Amino acid sequence: CASSPTGLGSQAFF.